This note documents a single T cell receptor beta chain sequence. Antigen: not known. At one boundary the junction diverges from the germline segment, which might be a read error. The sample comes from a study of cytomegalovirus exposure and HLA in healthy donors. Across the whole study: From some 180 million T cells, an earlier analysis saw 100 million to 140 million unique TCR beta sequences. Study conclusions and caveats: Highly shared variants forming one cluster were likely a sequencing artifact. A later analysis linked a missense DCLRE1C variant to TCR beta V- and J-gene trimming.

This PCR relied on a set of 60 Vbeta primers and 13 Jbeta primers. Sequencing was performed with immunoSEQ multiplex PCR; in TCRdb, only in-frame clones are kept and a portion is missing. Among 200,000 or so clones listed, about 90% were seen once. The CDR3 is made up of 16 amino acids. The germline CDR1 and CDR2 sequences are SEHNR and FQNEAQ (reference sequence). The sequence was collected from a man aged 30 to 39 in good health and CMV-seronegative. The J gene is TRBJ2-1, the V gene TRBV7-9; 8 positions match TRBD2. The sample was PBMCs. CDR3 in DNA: TGTTCCAGCAGCTTAGAACGGGGGGGCTCCTACAATGAGCAGTTCTTC. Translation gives CSSSLERGGSYNEQFF. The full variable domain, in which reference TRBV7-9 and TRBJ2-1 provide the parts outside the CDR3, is DTGVSQNPRHKITKRGQNVTFRCDPISEHNRLYWYRQTLGQGPEFLTYFQNEAQLEKSRLLSDRFSAERPKGSFSTLEIQRTEQGDSAMYLCSSSLERGGSYNEQFFGPGTRLTVL.